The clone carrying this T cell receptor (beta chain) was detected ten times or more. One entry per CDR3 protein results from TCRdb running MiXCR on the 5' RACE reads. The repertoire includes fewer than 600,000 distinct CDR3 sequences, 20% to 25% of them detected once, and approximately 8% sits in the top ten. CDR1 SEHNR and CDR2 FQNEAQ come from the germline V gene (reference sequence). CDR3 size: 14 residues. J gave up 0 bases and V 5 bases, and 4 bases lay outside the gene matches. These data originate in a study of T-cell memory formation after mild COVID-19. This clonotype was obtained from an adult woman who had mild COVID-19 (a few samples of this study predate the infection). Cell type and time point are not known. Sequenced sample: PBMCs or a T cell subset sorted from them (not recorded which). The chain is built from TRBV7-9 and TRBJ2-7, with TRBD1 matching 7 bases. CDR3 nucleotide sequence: TGTGCCAGCAGCCGACAGGGAAGCTCCTACGAGCAGTACTTC. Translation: CASSRQGSSYEQYF.